These 10 T cell receptor beta chains share one sample of origin, sequenced in a study of tumor-infiltrating lymphocytes in primary liver carcinoma. Researchers generated TCR beta cDNA from about 500 ng of total RNA, relying on a constant-region primer. TCR beta libraries came from three nested multiplex PCR rounds using slightly modified ARM-PCR. Both of the initial two PCR rounds ran for around 9 cycles and employed TRBV1-TRBV30 forward primers alongside a C-beta reverse primer. TCRdb called the multiplex PCR reads again in MiXCR, with one record for every CDR3 protein. The sample gives 90,000 to 150,000 distinct CDR3 sequences, around 70% of which show up once; around 8.1% is in the top ten. Co-extraction yielded RNA and DNA from approximately 22-30 mg of unsorted bulk tissue. Sequencing input: tumor-adjacent normal liver tissue. These receptors were collected from a woman aged 60-75 years with primary liver carcinoma and hepatitis B virus infection.

As for this clonotype: A much larger clone differs from this one at a single base, so this may be a read error. This sequence joins TRBV5-1 and TRBJ2-1, with 14 nucleotides matching TRBD2. After removal of 4 bases from V and 8 bases from J, the junction contained 14 bases not matched to a gene. Germline CDR1 SGHRS, CDR2 YFSETQ. There are 18 residues in the CDR3. This chain's CDR3 is CASSGRRLAGGAFDEQFF. CDR3 DNA sequence: TGCGCCAGCAGCGGGAGGCGACTAGCGGGAGGGGCTTTTGATGAGCAGTTCTTC.

V and J are TRBV7-8 and TRBJ2-1; D is unclear. V lost 8 bases to trimming and J lost 9 bases, with 17 bases between them. Germline V gives CDR1 SGHVS, CDR2 FQNEAQ. This CDR3 is built from 13 residues. The DNA of the CDR3 is TGTGCCAGCGGATTATGGGAAATAAGTGAGCAGTTCTTC. Its translation is CASGLWEISEQFF.

This chain joins TRBV24-1 and TRBJ1-5; tentative D call: TRBD1 (6 bases). The CDR3 is 15 amino acids. Trimming pared 6 bases from V and 4 bases from J, leaving 15 bases between. Looked up from germline, CDR1 is KGHDR and CDR2 is SFDVKD. CDR3 loop: CATSMGGRFNQPQHF. In DNA form, the CDR3 reads TGTGCCACCAGTATGGGGGGCCGCTTTAATCAGCCCCAGCATTTT.

Notes on this clonotype: Germline is not matched at one junction end, which may reflect a read error. The rearrangement links TRBV5-6 to TRBJ2-1; TRBD2 agrees at 7 bases. The CDR3 totals 15 residues. Germline V gene data show CDR1 as SGHDT and CDR2 as YYEEEE. The CDR3 sequence: CASSLQAGPDNEEFF. For the CDR3, the DNA is TGTGCCAGCAGCTTACAAGCGGGGCCCGACAATGAGGAGTTCTTC.

Comments on this clonotype: One end of the junction is discordant with germline, which a read error may explain. The chain couples TRBV6-5 to TRBJ1-2; D is unresolved. The CDR3 has 21 residues. Germline V gene data show CDR1 as MNHEY and CDR2 as SVGAGI. CDR3: CASSYFSVSYAAPVIGYGYSF. CDR3 nucleotides: TGTGCCAGCAGTTACTTTTCGGTTAGCTACGCGGCCCCCGTAATAGGCTATGGCTATAGCTTC.

Comments on this clonotype: A read error may explain this, as a much larger clone is one base away. The gene calls are TRBV28 and TRBJ2-1; a possible D gene is TRBD2 (5 bases). The CDR3 contains 15 residues. Germline V lookup: CDR1 MDHEN, CDR2 SYDVKM. The CDR3 is CASGFYWGVGDEQFF. As DNA, the CDR3 is TGTGCCAGCGGTTTTTATTGGGGAGTGGGCGATGAGCAGTTCTTC.

The chain is built from TRBV28 and TRBJ1-2; no reliable D call. Germline V gene data show CDR1 as MDHEN and CDR2 as SYDVKM. The V and J ends lost 6 bases and 5 bases respectively, with 25 bases between them. The CDR3 has 17 residues. The CDR3 DNA follows: TGTGCCAGCAGACAGAACGCCGCACTGGGTTTAAATTATGGCTACACCTTC. It encodes CASRQNAALGLNYGYTF.

A word on this clonotype: The junction and the germline gene differ at one end; a read error may be behind it. This chain uses TRBV2 with TRBJ2-2; D is possibly TRBD1 (6 bases). The CDR3 is made up of 15 amino acids. In germline, CDR1 is SNHLY, CDR2 FYNNEI. The CDR3 protein is CTSSDEQGNARELFF. The DNA of the CDR3 is TGTACCAGCAGTGACGAGCAGGGGAATGCCCGGGAGCTGTTTTTT.

With respect to this clonotype: The junction shows a germline mismatch at one end, possibly a read error. V is TRBV30 and J is TRBJ1-1; a possible D gene is TRBD1 (5 bases). Germline V gene sequence: CDR1 GTSNPN, CDR2 SVGIG (reference sequence). CDR3 size: 15 residues. The CDR3 DNA reads TGTGTCTGGATCAACCCAGGGCTCCGGAACACTGAAGCTTTCTTT. This translates into CVWINPGLRNTEAFF.

A word on this clonotype: Relative to the germline gene, one junction end is altered; a read error may explain this. The rearrangement joins TRBV11-3 to TRBJ2-3; weak D call: TRBD1 (6 bases). Germline V lookup: CDR1 SGHNT, CDR2 YENEEA. The CDR3 has 14 amino acids. CDR3 bases: TGTGCCAGTAGCTTAAGGACAGCCACTGATACGCAGTATTTT. It is translated as CASSLRTATDTQYF.